The rows below give T cell receptor beta chains drawn from one sample of a study of blood T cell repertoires in COVID-19. Profiling relied on immunoSEQ multiplex PCR, and the TCRdb table lists in-frame clones only, not all of them. The data show some 260,000 clones, about 93% seen once. Source material: PBMCs or T cells enriched from blood (not recorded which). These receptors all stem from a woman younger than 35 who had recovered from COVID-19. Each CDR3 is given with its conserved first and last residue. D genes are given only for firm matches. Clone size is given for some rows only: seen once, a few or many times, or a class if the clone is expanded.

TRBJ2-6 | - | - | TRBV5-1 | CASTLLQVSGANVLTF | TGCGCCAGCACCCTCCTTCAGGTCTCTGGGGCCAACGTCCTGACTTTC
TRBJ2-5 | - | - | TRBV9 | CASSVGGGETQYF | TGTGCCAGCAGCGTAGGAGGCGGGGAGACCCAGTACTTC
TRBJ1-1 | TRBD1 | - | TRBV4-3 | CASSQVLRTGNTEAFF | TGCGCCAGCAGCCAAGTTTTACGGACAGGGAACACTGAAGCTTTCTTT
TRBJ2-2 | TRBD1 | - | TRBV3-1/TRBV3-2 | CASSTGTGVTGELFF | TGTGCCAGCAGCACCGGGACAGGGGTAACCGGGGAGCTGTTTTTT
TRBJ2-7 | TRBD1 | - | TRBV24-1 | CATSGQGAPYEQYF | TGTGCCACCAGTGGTCAGGGGGCCCCCTACGAGCAGTACTTC
TRBJ1-1 | - | - | TRBV19 | CASSPSSGIPEAFF | TGTGCCAGTAGTCCCAGCTCAGGGATCCCTGAAGCTTTCTTT
TRBJ1-3 | TRBD1 | - | TRBV16 | CASSQLFSGGRGNTIYF | TGTGCCAGCAGCCAACTGTTCTCAGGGGGCCGTGGAAACACCATATATTTT
TRBJ1-3 | - | - | TRBV21-1 | CASSRGQYSGNTIYF | TGTGCCAGCAGCAGGGGGCAATACTCTGGAAACACCATATATTTT
TRBJ1-3 | - | - | TRBV10-3 | CAISESWQGGAGNTIYF | TGTGCCATCAGTGAGTCATGGCAGGGAGGAGCTGGAAACACCATATATTTT
TRBJ2-7 | TRBD1 | - | TRBV2 | CASSEGPGTGSYEQYF | TGTGCCAGCAGTGAAGGTCCCGGGACAGGCTCCTACGAGCAGTACTTC
TRBJ1-2 | - | - | TRBV5-1 | CASSLGGDYGYTF | TGCGCCAGCAGCTTGGGGGGCGACTATGGCTACACCTTC
TRBJ1-6 | - | - | TRBV4-1 | CASSQEGHPNSPLHF | TGCGCCAGCAGCCAAGAAGGACATCCGAATTCACCCCTCCACTTT
TRBJ1-4 | TRBD1 | - | TRBV7-6 | CASSPLRADRLGTNEKLFF | TGTGCCAGCAGCCCCCTCCGAGCGGACAGGTTAGGAACTAATGAAAAACTGTTTTTT
TRBJ1-2 | TRBD1 | once | TRBV28 | CASSPPSNTGGLTYGYTF | TGTGCCAGCAGTCCCCCTTCAAATACAGGGGGCCTCACCTATGGCTACACCTTC
TRBJ1-2 | TRBD1 | - | TRBV7-8 | CASSRTGSGGYTF | TGTGCCAGCAGCCGGACAGGGTCGGGTGGCTACACCTTC
TRBJ2-7 | TRBD2 | - | TRBV9 | CASSVSGQSSYEQYF | TGTGCCAGCAGCGTTAGCGGGCAGAGCTCCTACGAGCAGTACTTC
TRBJ2-2 | - | - | TRBV24-1 | CATGPGLNTGELFF | TGTGCCACCGGACCGGGACTTAACACCGGGGAGCTGTTTTTT
TRBJ2-7 | TRBD2 | - | TRBV14 | CASSPGLAGAPNSYEQYF | TGTGCCAGCAGCCCGGGACTAGCGGGGGCCCCGAACTCCTACGAGCAGTACTTC
TRBJ2-7 | TRBD1 | - | TRBV2 | CASRKNRDSPTYEQYF | TGTGCCAGCCGCAAAAACCGGGACAGCCCCACCTACGAGCAGTACTTC
TRBJ2-7 | - | - | TRBV4-2 | CASSQELAGGYEQYF | TGTGCCAGCAGCCAAGAGCTTGCGGGTGGCTACGAGCAGTACTTC
TRBJ1-2 | TRBD1 | - | TRBV9 | CASSATGTALGYTF | TGTGCCAGCAGCGCAACCGGGACAGCACTTGGCTACACCTTC
TRBJ2-1 | - | - | TRBV29-1 | CSVAVSLEQFF | TGCAGCGTTGCTGTATCTCTTGAGCAGTTCTTC
TRBJ2-3 | - | - | TRBV2 | CASSQGPIRTDTQYF | TGTGCCAGCAGTCAGGGTCCCATAAGAACAGATACGCAGTATTTT
TRBJ1-2 | - | - | TRBV5-4 | CASSPGSGNEGYTF | TGTGCCAGCAGCCCCGGTTCGGGTAACGAAGGCTACACCTTC
TRBJ2-5 | TRBD2 | - | TRBV9 | CASSLPSRTSGPAGVTQYF | TGTGCCAGCAGCCTACCGTCCCGGACTAGCGGGCCTGCCGGGGTGACCCAGTACTTC
TRBJ1-2 | - | - | TRBV7-2 | CASSLEFPQSYGYTF | TGTGCCAGCAGCTTAGAGTTTCCACAGTCCTATGGCTACACCTTC